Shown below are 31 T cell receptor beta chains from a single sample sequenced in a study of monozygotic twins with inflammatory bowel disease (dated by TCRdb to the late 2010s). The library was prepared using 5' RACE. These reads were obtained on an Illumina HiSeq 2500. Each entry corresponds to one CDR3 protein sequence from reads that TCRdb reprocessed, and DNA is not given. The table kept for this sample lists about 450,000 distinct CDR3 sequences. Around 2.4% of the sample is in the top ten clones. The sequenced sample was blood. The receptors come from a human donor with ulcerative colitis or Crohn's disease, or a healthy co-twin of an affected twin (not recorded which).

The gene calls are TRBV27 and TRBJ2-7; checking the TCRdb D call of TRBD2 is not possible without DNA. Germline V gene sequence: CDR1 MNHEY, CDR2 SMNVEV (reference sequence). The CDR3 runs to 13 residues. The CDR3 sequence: CASSFGLFYEQYF.

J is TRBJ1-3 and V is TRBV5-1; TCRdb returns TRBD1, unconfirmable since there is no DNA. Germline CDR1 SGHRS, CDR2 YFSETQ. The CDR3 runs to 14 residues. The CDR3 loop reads CASSLAQGKNTIYF.

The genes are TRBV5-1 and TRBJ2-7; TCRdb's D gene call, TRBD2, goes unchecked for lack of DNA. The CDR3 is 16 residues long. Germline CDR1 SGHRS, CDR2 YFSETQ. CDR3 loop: CASSFITSGGKNEQYF.

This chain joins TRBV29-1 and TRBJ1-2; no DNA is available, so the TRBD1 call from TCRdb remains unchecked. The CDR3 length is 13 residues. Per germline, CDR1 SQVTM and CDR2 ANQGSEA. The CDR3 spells CSVERPSERGYTF.

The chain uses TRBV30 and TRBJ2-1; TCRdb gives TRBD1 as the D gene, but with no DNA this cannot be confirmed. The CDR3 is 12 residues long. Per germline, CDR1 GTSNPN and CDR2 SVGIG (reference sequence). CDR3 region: CALSRETHEQFF.

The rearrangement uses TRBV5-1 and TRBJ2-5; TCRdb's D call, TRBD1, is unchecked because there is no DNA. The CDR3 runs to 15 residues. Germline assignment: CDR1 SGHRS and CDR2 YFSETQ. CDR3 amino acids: CASSLEDREQETQYF. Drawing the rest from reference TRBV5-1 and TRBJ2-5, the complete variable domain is KAGVTQTPRYLIKTRGQQVTLSCSPISGHRSVSWYQQTPGQGLQFLFEYFSETQRNKGNFPGRFSGRQFSNSRSEMNVSTLELGDSALYLCASSLEDREQETQYFGPGTRLLVL.

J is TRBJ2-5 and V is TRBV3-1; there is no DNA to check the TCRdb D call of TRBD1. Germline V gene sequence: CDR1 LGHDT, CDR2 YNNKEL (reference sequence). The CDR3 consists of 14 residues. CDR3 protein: CASSRGGSQETQYF.

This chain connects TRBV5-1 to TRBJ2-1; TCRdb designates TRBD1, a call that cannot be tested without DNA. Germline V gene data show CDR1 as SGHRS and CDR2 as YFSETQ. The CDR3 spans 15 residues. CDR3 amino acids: CASSGGTTDYNEQFF.

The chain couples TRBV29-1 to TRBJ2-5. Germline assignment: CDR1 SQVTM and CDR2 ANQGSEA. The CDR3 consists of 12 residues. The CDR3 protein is CSVEDVGGTQYF. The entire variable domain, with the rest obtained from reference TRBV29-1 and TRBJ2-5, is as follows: SAVISQKPSRDICQRGTSLTIQCQVDSQVTMMFWYRQQPGQSLTLIATANQGSEATYESGFVIDKFPISRPNLTFSTLTVSNMSPEDSSIYLCSVEDVGGTQYFGPGTRLLVL.

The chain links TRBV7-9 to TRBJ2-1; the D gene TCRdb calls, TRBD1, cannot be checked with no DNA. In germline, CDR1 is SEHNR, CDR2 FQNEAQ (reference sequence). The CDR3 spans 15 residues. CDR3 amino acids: CASSPRGQGNNEQFF.

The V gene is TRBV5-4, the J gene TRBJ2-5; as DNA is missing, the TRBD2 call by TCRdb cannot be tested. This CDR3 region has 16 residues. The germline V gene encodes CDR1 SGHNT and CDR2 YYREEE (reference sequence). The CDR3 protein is CASSQGLAGNQETQYF.

This CDR3 reads CASSQDLVSNEQFF. The rearrangement links TRBV4-2 to TRBJ2-1. CDR3 length: 14 amino acids. Germline CDR1 and CDR2: LGHNA and YNFKEQ.

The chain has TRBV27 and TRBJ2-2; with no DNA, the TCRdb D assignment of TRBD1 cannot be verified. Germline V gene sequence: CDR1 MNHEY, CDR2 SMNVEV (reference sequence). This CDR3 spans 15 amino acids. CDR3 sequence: CASRKDRVGIGELFF.

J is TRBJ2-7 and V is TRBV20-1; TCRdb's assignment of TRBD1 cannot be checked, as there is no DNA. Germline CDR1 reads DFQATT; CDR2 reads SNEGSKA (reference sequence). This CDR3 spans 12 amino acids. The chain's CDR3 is CSAQGVTYEQYF.

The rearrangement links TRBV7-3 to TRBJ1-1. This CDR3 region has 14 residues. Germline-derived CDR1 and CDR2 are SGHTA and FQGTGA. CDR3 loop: CASSETPNSCEAFF.

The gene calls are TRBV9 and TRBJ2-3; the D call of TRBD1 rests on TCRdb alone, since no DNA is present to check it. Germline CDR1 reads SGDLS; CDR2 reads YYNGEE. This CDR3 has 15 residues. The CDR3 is CASSFFYGAEDTQYF.

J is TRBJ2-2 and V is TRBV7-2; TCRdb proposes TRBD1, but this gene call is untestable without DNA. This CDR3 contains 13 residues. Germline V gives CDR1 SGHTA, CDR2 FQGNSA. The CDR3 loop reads CASSPGYSGELFF. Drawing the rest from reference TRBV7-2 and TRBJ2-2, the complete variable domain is GAGVSQSPSNKVTEKGKDVELRCDPISGHTALYWYRQSLGQGLEFLIYFQGNSAPDKSGLPSDRFSAERTGGSVSTLTIQRTQQEDSAVYLCASSPGYSGELFFGEGSRLTVL.

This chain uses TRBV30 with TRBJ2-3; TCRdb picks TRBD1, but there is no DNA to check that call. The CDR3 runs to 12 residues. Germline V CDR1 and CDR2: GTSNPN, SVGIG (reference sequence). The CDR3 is CAWRSGQGTQYF.

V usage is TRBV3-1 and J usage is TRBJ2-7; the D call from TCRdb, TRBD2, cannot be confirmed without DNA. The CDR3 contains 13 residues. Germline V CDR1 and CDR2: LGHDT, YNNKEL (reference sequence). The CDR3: CASSIEAQGRQYF.

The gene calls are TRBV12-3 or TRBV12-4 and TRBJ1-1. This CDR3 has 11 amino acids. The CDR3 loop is CASSTYTEAFF.

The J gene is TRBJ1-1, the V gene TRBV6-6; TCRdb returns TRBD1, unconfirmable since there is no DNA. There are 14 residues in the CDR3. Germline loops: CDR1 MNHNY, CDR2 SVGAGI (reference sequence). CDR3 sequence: CASSYAGRNTEAFF.

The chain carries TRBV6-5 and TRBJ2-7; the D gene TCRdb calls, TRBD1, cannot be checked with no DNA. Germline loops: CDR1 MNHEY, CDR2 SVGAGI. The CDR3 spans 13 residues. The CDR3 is CASSWGEKGEQYF.

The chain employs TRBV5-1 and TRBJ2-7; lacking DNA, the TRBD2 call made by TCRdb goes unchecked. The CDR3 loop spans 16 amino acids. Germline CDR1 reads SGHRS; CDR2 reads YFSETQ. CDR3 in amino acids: CASSLRTRPSSYEQYF.

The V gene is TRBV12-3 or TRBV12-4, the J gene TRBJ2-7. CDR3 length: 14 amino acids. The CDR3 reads CASSLRTVPYEQYF.

The CDR3: CSAPDRAGYTF. V gene TRBV29-1 combines with J gene TRBJ1-2; the TRBD1 assignment by TCRdb is unverifiable without DNA. This CDR3 is 11 amino acids long. Per the germline V gene, CDR1 is SQVTM and CDR2 is ANQGSEA.

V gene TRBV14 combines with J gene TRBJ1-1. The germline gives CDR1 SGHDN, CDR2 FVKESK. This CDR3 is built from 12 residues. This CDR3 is CASSQGNTEAFF.

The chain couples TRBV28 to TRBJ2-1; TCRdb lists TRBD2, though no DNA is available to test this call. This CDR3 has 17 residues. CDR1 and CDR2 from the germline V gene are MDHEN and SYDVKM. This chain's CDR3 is CASSSPGLADSRGEQFF.

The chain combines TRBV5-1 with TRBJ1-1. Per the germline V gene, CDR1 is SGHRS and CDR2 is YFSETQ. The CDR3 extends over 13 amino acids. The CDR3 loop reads CASSLTQGTEAFF.

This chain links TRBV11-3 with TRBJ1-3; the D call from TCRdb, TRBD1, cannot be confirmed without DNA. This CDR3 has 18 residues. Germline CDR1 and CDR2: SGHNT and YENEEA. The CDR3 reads CASSLVRLGARSGNTIYF.

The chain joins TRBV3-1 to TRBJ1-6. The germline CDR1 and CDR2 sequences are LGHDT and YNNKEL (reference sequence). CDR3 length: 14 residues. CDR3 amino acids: CASRTSQSDSPLHF.

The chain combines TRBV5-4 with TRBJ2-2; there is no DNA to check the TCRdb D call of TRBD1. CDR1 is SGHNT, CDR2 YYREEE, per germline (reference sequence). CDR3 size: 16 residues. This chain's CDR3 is CASSPKGGENTGELFF.